This is a list of T cell receptor beta chains from one sample in a study of cytomegalovirus exposure and HLA in healthy donors. The method was immunoSEQ multiplex PCR; TCRdb's version includes in-frame clones alone and lacks a portion of them. The table has around 200,000 clones, about 80% seen once. The sample was PBMCs. All receptors come from a woman aged 18-29 years in good health and CMV-seropositive. CDR3s include the opening cysteine and the closing phenylalanine or tryptophan. D genes are given only for firm matches. The size field is filled for only some rows; it gives once, few, many or a size class.

>TRBJ1-1|.|.|TRBV9
CASSKNQANTEAFF
>TRBJ1-1|once|TRBD1|TRBV19
CASSPSDRIPNTEAFF
>TRBJ2-7|.|.|TRBV5-6
CASSWTRQRHDLYEQYF
>TRBJ1-5|.|.|TRBV19
CASSIGWELYSNQPQHF
>TRBJ2-3|.|TRBD2|TRBV7-2
CASSHLAGKLDTQYF
>TRBJ1-3|.|.|TRBV18
CASSLRTGNSGNTIYF
>TRBJ2-7|.|.|TRBV7-3
CASSQKGFGVEQYF
>TRBJ2-7|.|TRBD1|TRBV29-1
CSINPGTGGFYEQYF
>TRBJ1-5|few|.|TRBV2
CASSETAGSYQPQHF
>TRBJ1-2|few|.|TRBV6-6
CASSPLGDFYGYTF
>TRBJ2-1|.|TRBD1|TRBV6-5
CASSSGTGAHNEQFF
>TRBJ1-6|.|.|TRBV25-1
CASRVGGGINSPLHF
>TRBJ2-5|.|.|TRBV29-1
CSVEIAVGETQYF
>TRBJ1-2|.|.|TRBV29-1
CSVAGRDGYTF
>TRBJ1-2|.|TRBD1|TRBV27
CASRPRTGYYGYTF
>TRBJ1-2|few|.|TRBV7-9
CASSLVQGHGYTF
>TRBJ2-7|.|TRBD2|TRBV7-2
CASSSAGGDYEQYF
>TRBJ1-5|few|.|TRBV7-9
CASSPEWSQQPQHF